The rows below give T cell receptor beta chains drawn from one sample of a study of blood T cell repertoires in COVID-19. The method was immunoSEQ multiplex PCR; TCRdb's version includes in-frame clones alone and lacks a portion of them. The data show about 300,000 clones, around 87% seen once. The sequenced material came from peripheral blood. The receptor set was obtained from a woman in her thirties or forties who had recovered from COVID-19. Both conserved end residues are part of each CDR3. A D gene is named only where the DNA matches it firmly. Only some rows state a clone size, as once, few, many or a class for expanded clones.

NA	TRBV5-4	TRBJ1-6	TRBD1	TGTGCCAGCAGCTTGGGGGACAGGCGTGATTCACCCCTCCACTTT	CASSLGDRRDSPLHF
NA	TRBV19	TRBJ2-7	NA	TGTGCCAGTAGTATCGGACTGGAAATCTACGAGCAGTACTTC	CASSIGLEIYEQYF
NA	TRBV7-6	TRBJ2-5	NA	TGTGCCAGCAGCTACCGAGGCTCCAGGGAAGAGACCCAGTACTTC	CASSYRGSREETQYF
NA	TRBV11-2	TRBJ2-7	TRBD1	TGTGCCAGCAGCTCGGACAGGGGGAACTACGAGCAGTACTTC	CASSSDRGNYEQYF
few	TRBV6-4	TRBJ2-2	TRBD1	TGTGCCAGCAAGGGACAGGCGAACACCGGGGAGCTGTTTTTT	CASKGQANTGELFF
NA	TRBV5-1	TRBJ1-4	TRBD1	TGCGCCAGCAGCTTTGACGCGGGGCGGACAGGGAATGAAAAACTGTTTTTT	CASSFDAGRTGNEKLFF
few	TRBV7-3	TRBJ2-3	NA	TGTGCCAGCAGCTTAGACACAAACACAGATACGCAGTATTTT	CASSLDTNTDTQYF
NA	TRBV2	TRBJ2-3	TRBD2	TGTGCCAGCAGTGTCCCGGCTAGCGGGGTTACAGATACGCAGTATTTT	CASSVPASGVTDTQYF
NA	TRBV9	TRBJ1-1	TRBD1	TGTGCCAGCAGCGACACCCCAGGGGGCAAGGGCACTGAAGCTTTCTTT	CASSDTPGGKGTEAFF
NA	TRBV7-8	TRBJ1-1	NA	TGTGCCAGCAGCCATGAGTCGGGCCGGGAGGCTTTCTTT	CASSHESGREAFF
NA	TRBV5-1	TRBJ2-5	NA	TGCGCCAGCGCTCCTGCGGCGGCGTACCAAGAGACCCAGTACTTC	CASAPAAAYQETQYF
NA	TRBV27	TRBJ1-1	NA	TGTGCCAGCAGCCGGGCGCAGGGCCAGGACACTGAAGCTTTCTTT	CASSRAQGQDTEAFF
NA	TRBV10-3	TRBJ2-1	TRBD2	TGTGCCATCAATAAAGGTCCGGGACTAGCGGGGGGGGATGAGCAGTTCTTC	CAINKGPGLAGGDEQFF
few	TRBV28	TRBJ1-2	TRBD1	TGTGCCAGCAGCAACCTCGTTACCGGGACAGGGAAGGTCTATGGCTACACCTTC	CASSNLVTGTGKVYGYTF
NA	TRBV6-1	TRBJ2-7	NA	TGTGCCAGCAGTGACCCGGCCAGGGCGTCCTACGAGCAGTACTTC	CASSDPARASYEQYF
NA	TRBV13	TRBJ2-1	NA	TGTGCCAGCAGCCTCCGGGGATCATTTGAGCAGTTCTTC	CASSLRGSFEQFF
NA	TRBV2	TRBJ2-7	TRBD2	TGTGCCAGCACACCCCCCGGGGGGGTCCCCACCTACGAGCAGTACTTC	CASTPPGGVPTYEQYF
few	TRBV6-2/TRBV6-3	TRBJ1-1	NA	TGTGCCAGCAGTTATTACGGGGTCAACACTGAAGCTTTCTTT	CASSYYGVNTEAFF
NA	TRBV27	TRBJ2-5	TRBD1	TGTGCCAGCAGTTTATTTTCGACAGGGTGGGAAGAGACCCAGTACTTC	CASSLFSTGWEETQYF
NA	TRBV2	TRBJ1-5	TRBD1	TGTGCCAGCAGCCACTACCGGGACAGGTATCAGCCCCAGCATTTT	CASSHYRDRYQPQHF
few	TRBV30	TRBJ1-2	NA	TGTGCCTGGTCCCTTTCTCGGCAGGGAAACTATGGCTACACCTTC	CAWSLSRQGNYGYTF
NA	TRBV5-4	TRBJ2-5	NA	TGTGCCAGCAGCCCGACCTCAGGGTTGGAGACCCAGTACTTC	CASSPTSGLETQYF
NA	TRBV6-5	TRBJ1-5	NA	TGTGCCAGCAGTCCGCGGATCCATAATCAGCCCCAGCATTTT	CASSPRIHNQPQHF